The TCR beta chain under discussion was sequenced for a study of blood T cells in healthy people across ages. Roughly 10 milliliters was the volume of peripheral blood drawn from each donor. A second PCR, run for about 7 to 11 cycles, used a sample-barcoded 5' primer plus a J-beta primer mix. A minimum of 2.5 million CDR3-containing paired-end reads was obtained for each sample. One entry per CDR3 protein, called by TCRdb with MiXCR from the 5' RACE reads. The data show 1 million or so distinct CDR3 sequences, roughly 45% seen once. The CDR3 totals 15 residues. Germline values: CDR1 SEHNR, CDR2 FQNEAQ (reference sequence). The V segment lost 5 bases and the J segment 6 bases; nucleotides outside the gene matches: 12. The study, taken as a whole, reports: Age showed a roughly linear inverse relationship with TCR beta diversity per million T cells. Expanded clonotype shifts may have been confounded, as the donors had an unknown CMV status.

A remark on this clonotype: The antigen is not known.

The sequence was obtained from a woman aged 55 to 70 in good health. Sequencing was carried out using blood. This chain connects TRBV7-9 to TRBJ1-2; 7 bases line up with TRBD1. The DNA for the CDR3 is TGTGCCAGCAGCCCAGAGGGGGCAAGGAAGGATGGCTACACCTTC. This codes for CASSPEGARKDGYTF. The full variable domain, in which reference TRBV7-9 and TRBJ1-2 provide the parts outside the CDR3, is DTGVSQNPRHKITKRGQNVTFRCDPISEHNRLYWYRQTLGQGPEFLTYFQNEAQLEKSRLLSDRFSAERPKGSFSTLEIQRTEQGDSAMYLCASSPEGARKDGYTFGSGTRLTVV.